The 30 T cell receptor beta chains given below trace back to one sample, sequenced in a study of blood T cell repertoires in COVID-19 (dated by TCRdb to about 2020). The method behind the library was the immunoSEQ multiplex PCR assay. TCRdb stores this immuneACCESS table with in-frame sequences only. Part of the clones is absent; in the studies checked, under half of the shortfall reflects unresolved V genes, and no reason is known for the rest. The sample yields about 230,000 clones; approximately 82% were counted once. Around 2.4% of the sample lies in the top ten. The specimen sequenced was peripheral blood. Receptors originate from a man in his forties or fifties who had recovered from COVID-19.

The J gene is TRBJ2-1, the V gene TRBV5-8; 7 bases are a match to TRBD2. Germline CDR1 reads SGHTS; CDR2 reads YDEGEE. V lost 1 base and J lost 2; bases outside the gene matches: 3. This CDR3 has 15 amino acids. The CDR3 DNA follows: TGTGCCAGCAGCTTGCGGCTAGCGGCCTACAATGAGCAGTTCTTC. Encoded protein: CASSLRLAAYNEQFF.

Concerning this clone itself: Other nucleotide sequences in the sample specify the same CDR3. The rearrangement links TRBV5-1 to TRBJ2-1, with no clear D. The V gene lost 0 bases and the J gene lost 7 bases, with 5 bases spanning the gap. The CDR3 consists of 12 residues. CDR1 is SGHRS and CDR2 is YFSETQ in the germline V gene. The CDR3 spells CASSLARNEQFF. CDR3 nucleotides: TGCGCCAGCAGCTTGGCTAGGAATGAGCAGTTCTTC.

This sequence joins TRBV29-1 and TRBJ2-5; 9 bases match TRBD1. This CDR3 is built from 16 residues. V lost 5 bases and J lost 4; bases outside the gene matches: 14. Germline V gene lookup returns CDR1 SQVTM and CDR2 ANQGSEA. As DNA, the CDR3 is TGCAGCGTTCTTCCCTACCGGGACAGGGTCGGAGAGACCCAGTACTTC. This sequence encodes CSVLPYRDRVGETQYF.

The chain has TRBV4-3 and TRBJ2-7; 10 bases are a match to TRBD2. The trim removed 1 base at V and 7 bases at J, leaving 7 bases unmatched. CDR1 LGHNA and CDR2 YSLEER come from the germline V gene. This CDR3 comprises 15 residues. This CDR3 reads CASSQALAGTLEQYF. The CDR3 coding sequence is TGCGCCAGCAGCCAAGCACTAGCGGGAACATTAGAGCAGTACTTC.

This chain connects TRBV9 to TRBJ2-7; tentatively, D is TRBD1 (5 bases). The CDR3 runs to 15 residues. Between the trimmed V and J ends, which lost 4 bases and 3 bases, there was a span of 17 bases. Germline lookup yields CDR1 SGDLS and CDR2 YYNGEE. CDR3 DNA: TGTGCCAGCAGCATAAGTGGACAACCATTCTACGAGCAGTACTTC. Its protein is CASSISGQPFYEQYF. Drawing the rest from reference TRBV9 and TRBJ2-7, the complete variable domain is DSGVTQTPKHLITATGQRVTLRCSPRSGDLSVYWYQQSLDQGLQFLIQYYNGEERAKGNILERFSAQQFPDLHSELNLSSLELGDSALYFCASSISGQPFYEQYFGPGTRLTVT.

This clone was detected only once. This CDR3 is CSVGGGTGGLATDTQYF. For the CDR3, the DNA is TGCAGCGTTGGTGGTGGGACAGGGGGCCTCGCGACAGATACGCAGTATTTT. The chain couples TRBV29-1 to TRBJ2-3; 12 nucleotides line up with TRBD1. V shed 4 bases and J 3 bases; nucleotides not matched to a gene: 11. The CDR3 spans 17 residues. Germline loops: CDR1 SQVTM, CDR2 ANQGSEA.

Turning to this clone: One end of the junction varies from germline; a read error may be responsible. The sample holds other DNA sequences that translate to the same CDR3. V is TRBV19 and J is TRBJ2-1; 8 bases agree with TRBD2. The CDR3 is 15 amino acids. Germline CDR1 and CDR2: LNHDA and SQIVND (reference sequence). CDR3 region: CASSPSSGWGDEQFF. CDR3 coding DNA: TGTGCCAGTAGCCCATCTAGCGGGTGGGGCGATGAGCAATTCTTC. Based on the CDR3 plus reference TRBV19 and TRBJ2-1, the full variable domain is DGGITQSPKYLFRKEGQNVTLSCEQNLNHDAMYWYRQDPGQGLRLIYYSQIVNDFQKGDIAEGYSVSREKKESFPLTVTSAQKNPTAFYLCASSPSSGWGDEQFFGPGTRLTVL.

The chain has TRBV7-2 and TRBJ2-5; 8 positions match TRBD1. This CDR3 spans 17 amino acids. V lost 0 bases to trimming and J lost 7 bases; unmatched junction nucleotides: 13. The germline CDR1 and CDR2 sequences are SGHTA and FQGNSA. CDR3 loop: CASSLAVQGAVFVTQYF. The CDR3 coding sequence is TGTGCCAGCAGCTTAGCGGTCCAGGGGGCGGTTTTTGTGACCCAGTACTTC.

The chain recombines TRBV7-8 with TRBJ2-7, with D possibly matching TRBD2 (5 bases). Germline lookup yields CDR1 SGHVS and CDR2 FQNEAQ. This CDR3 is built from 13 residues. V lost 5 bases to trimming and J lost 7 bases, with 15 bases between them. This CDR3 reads CASSRGPPGEQYF. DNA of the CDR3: TGTGCCAGCAGCCGTGGTCCCCCGGGGGAGCAGTACTTC. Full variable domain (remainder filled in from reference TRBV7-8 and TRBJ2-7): GAGVSQSPRYKVAKRGQDVALRCDPISGHVSLFWYQQALGQGPEFLTYFQNEAQLDKSGLPSDRFFAERPEGSVSTLKIQRTQQEDSAVYLCASSRGPPGEQYFGPGTRLTVT.

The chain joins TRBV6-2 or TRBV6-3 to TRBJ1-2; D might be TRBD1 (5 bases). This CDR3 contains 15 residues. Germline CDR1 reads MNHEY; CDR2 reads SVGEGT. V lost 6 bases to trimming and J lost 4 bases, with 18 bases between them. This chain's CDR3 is CASSPARRESYGYTF. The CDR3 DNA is TGTGCCAGCAGCCCGGCCCGCAGGGAATCCTATGGCTACACCTTC.

The CDR3 region is CASSLSPAGTYEQYF. CDR3 coding DNA: TGTGCCAGCAGTTTATCGCCTGCGGGAACCTACGAGCAGTACTTC. J is TRBJ2-7 and V is TRBV27; D possibly corresponds to TRBD2 (6 bases). V lost 0 bases, J lost 2 bases, and 11 bases lay in between. This CDR3 region has 15 residues. Germline loops: CDR1 MNHEY, CDR2 SMNVEV (reference sequence).

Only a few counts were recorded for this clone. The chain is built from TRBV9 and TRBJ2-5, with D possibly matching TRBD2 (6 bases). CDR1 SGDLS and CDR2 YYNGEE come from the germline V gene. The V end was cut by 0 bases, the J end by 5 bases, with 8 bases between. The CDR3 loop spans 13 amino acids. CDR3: CASSVVGRETQYF. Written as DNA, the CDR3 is TGTGCCAGCAGCGTAGTAGGGAGGGAGACCCAGTACTTC.

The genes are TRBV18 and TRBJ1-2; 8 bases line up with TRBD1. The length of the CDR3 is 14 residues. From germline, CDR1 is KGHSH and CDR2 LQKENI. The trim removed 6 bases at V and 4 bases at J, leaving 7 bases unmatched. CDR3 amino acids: CASSSQGAGYGYTF. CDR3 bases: TGTGCCAGCTCTTCGCAGGGGGCAGGCTATGGCTACACCTTC.

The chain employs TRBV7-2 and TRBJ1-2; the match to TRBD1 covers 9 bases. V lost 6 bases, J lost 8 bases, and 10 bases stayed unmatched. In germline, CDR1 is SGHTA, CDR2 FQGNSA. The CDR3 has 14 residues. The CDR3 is CASSHRDRVRGYTF. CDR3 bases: TGTGCCAGCAGTCACCGGGACAGGGTTCGCGGCTACACCTTC.

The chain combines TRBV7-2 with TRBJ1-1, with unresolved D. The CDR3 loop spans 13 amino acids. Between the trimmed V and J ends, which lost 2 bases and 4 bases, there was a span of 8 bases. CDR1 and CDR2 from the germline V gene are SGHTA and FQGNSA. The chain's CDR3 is CASSLRYSTEAFF. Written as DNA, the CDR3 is TGTGCCAGCAGCTTACGGTACTCCACTGAAGCTTTCTTT.

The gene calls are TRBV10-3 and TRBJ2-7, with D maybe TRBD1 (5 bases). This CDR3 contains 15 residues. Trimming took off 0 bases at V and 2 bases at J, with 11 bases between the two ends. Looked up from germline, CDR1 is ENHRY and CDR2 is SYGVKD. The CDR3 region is CAISESGQGTYEQYF. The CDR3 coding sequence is TGTGCCATCAGTGAGTCGGGTCAGGGTACCTACGAGCAGTACTTC.

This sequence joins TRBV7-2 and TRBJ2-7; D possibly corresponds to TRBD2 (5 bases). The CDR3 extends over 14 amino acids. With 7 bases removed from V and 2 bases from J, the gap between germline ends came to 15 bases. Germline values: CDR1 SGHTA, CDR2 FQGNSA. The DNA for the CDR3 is TGTGCCAGCACAAGGACGGGGTCGACCTACGAGCAGTACTTC. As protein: CASTRTGSTYEQYF. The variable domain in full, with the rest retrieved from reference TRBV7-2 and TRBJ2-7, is GAGVSQSPSNKVTEKGKDVELRCDPISGHTALYWYRQSLGQGLEFLIYFQGNSAPDKSGLPSDRFSAERTGGSVSTLTIQRTQQEDSAVYLCASTRTGSTYEQYFGPGTRLTVT.

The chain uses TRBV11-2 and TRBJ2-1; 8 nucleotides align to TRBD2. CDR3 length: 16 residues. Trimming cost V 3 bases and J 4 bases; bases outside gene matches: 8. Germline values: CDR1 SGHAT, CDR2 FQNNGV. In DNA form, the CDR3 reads TGTGCCAGCAGCTTGGACCGGACTAGCACGTACAATGAGCAGTTCTTC. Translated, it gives CASSLDRTSTYNEQFF.

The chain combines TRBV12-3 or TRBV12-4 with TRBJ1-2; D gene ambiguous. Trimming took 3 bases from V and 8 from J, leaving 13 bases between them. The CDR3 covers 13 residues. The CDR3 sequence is CASSFRLARGYTF. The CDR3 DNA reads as TGTGCCAGCAGTTTTCGGTTAGCCCGAGGCTACACCTTC.

CDR3 loop: CASSLDGTYEQYF. Written as DNA, the CDR3 is TGTGCCAGCAGCTTAGACGGGACCTACGAGCAGTACTTC. The J gene is TRBJ2-7, the V gene TRBV11-3; possible D gene TRBD2, 5 bases. V was pared by 0 bases and J by 2 bases, with 5 bases between. Looked up from germline, CDR1 is SGHNT and CDR2 is YENEEA. This CDR3 region has 13 residues.

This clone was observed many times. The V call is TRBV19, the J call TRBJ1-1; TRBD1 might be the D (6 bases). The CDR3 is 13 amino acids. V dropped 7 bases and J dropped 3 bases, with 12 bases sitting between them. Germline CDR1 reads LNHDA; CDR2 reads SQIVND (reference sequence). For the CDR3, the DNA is TGTGCCAGTAATCCCAGGGGATACACTGAAGCTTTCTTT. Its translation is CASNPRGYTEAFF.

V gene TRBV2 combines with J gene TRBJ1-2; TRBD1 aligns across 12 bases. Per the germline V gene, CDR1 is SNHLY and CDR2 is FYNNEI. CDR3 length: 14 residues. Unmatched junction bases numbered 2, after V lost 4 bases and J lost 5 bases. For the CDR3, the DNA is TGTGCCAGCAGTGGGGACAGGGGGCCGTATGGCTACACCTTC. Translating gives CASSGDRGPYGYTF.

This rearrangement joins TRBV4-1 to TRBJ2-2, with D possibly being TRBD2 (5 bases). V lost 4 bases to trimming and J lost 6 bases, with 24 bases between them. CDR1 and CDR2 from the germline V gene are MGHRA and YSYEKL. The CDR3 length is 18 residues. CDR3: CASSRLGGQLGKAGELFF. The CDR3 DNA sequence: TGCGCCAGCAGCCGTCTAGGCGGGCAGCTGGGGAAGGCCGGGGAGCTGTTTTTT.

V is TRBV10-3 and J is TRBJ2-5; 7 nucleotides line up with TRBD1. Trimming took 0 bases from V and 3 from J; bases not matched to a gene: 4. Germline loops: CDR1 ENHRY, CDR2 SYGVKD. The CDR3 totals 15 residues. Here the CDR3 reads CAISESGQVEETQYF. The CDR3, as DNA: TGTGCCATCAGTGAGTCAGGACAGGTGGAAGAGACCCAGTACTTC.

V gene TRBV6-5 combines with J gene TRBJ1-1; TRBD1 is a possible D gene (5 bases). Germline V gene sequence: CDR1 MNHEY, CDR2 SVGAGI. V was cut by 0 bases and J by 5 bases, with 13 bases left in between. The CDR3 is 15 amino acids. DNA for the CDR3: TGTGCCAGCAGTTACTCGGTAGGGGCGGTTACTGAAGCTTTCTTT. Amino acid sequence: CASSYSVGAVTEAFF.

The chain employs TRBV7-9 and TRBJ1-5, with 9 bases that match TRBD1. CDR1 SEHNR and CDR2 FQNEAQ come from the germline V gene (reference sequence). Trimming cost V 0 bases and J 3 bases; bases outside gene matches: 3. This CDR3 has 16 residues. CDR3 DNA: TGTGCCAGCAGCTTAGCCCGGGACAGGGACAATCAGCCCCAGCATTTT. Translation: CASSLARDRDNQPQHF.

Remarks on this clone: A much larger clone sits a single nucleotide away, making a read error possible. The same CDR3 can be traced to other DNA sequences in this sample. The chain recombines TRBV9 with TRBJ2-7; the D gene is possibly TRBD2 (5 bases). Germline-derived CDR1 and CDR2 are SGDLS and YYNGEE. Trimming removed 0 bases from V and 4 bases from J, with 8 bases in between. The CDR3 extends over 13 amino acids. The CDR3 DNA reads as TGTGCCAGCAGCGTAGCTCCGGGATACGAGCAGTACTTC. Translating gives CASSVAPGYEQYF.

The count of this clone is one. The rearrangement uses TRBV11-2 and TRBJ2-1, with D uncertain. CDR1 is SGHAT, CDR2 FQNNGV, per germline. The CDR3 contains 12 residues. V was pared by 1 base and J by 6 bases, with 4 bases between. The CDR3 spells CASSLAVNEQFF. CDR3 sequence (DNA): TGTGCCAGCAGCTTAGCTGTCAATGAGCAGTTCTTC.

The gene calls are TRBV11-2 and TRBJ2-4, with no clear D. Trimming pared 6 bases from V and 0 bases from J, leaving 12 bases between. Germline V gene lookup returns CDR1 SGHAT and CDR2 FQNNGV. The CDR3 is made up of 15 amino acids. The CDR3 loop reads CASSQNPLAKNIQYF. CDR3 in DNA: TGTGCCAGCAGTCAGAATCCTCTAGCCAAAAACATTCAGTACTTC. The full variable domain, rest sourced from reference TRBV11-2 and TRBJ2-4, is EAGVAQSPRYKIIEKRQSVAFWCNPISGHATLYWYQQILGQGPKLLIQFQNNGVVDDSQLPKDRFSAERLKGVDSTLKIQPAKLEDSAVYLCASSQNPLAKNIQYFGAGTRLSVL.

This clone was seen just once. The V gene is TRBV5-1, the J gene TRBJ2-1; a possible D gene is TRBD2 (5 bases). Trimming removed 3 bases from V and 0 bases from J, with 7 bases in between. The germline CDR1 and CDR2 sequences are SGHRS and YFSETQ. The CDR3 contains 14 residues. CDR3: CASSYRDSYNEQFF. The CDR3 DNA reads TGCGCCAGCAGCTACCGGGACTCCTACAATGAGCAGTTCTTC.